The sequence of this TCR beta chain was determined in a study of CD8+ T cells in alopecia areata (dated by TCRdb to the late 2010s). Turning to the overall study: The treated patients took part in an open-label pilot trial in which moderate-to-severe alopecia areata was treated with oral tofacitinib at 5 to 10 mg twice daily. The study used high-throughput TCRbeta sequencing to examine T cell clonal expansion in alopecia areata, in both the C3H/HeJ mouse model and human patients. Biopsies were taken from tofacitinib-treated patients at baseline and at 4 and 24 weeks of treatment, and a later scalp biopsy was taken in several of the tofacitinib-treated patients. Tofacitinib was administered for 6 to 18 months, and 6 months of follow-up off drug were then conducted to assess delayed response and recurrence. On the human side, TCRbeta sequencing was run on scalp tissue and on sorted CD4+ and CD8+ peripheral blood T cells from healthy controls and from alopecia areata patients with either patchy or totalis/universalis disease. RNA was obtained with the PAXgene miRNA kit for fixed scalp, the miRNeasy kit for PBMCs, and the RNeasy kit for mouse skin. TCRbeta CDR3 regions were amplified by immunoSEQ multiplex PCR with 35 Vbeta forward and 13 Jbeta reverse primers. Scalp clonality was compared across normal scalp (n=4), patchy alopecia areata scalp (n=8), and alopecia totalis/universalis scalp (n=8).

The CDR3 spans 12 residues, from the cysteine through the phenylalanine. Of the read, only the CDR3 DNA is kept; its 36 bases are in frame from base 1. CDR1 and CDR2 (LNHDA, SQIVND) derive from the germline V gene (reference sequence). The germline V end is reduced by 5 bases and the J end by 14 bases; junction bases left unmatched: 9. Broad study findings and their caveats: Shared TCR sequences between patients were less evident than in mice, which may be partly attributable to HLA diversity in the patient population. Unlike mouse skin, where gammadelta T cells dominate, normal human skin contains resident alphabeta T cells that get sequenced too, which complicates analysis of the scalp TCR repertoire. Lesional scalp, especially in alopecia totalis/universalis, showed higher clonality and more expanded CD8+ clones than normal scalp, suggesting antigenic drive.

Receptor libraries were prepared by the immunoSEQ multiplex PCR assay. RNA was extracted from all samples and reverse transcribed into cDNA as template for TCR sequencing. First-strand cDNA was synthesized using SuperScript III with a 2:1 mix of oligo-dT and random hexamers. A synthetic immune receptor repertoire was used to gauge amplification bias, and whatever bias remained was removed computationally. In the original analysis: Raw reads were preprocessed for error removal, and CDR3 was defined according to IMGT conventions as running from the conserved cysteine to phenylalanine. Clonality was calculated as 1 minus Shannon entropy normalized by log2 of the number of productive unique TCRs. Whether scalp clones were CD4 or CD8 was inferred by matching scalp TCRbeta sequences against CD4 and CD8 repertoires sorted from blood. The table was pulled from immuneACCESS by TCRdb, which kept in-frame rearrangements only. Such tables lose some clones; where checked, under half of the loss comes from unresolved V genes, and the rest has no known cause. D and trimming were read from the DNA, whereas the V and J calls and clone size are those reported in that table. For this sample there are 150,000 to 160,000 clones; 45% to 55% appear just once. Jointly, the top ten make up roughly 19% of the sample.

The time point tag for this specimen amounts to: baseline before oral tofacitinib. Lesional scalp punch biopsies and peripheral blood were obtained from alopecia areata patients. After PBMCs were isolated by density centrifugation and stained for CD3, CD4 and CD8, a FACSAria was used to sort CD4+ and CD8+ T cells. About this clone itself: There is no known antigen for this receptor. Nothing much larger sits one base from this clone, and base qualities are not available.

The sample in question was CD8+ T cells sorted from blood, obtained at week 0. This clonotype originated in a human donor with alopecia areata. This sequence uses TRBV19 and TRBJ2-1, with TRBD2 identical over 7 junction bases. The sequenced DNA is TGTGCCAGTAGTGAACGCGGGGGAGAGAAGTTCTTC. It is translated as CASSERGGEKFF.